A selection of T cell receptor beta chains follows, all from one sample in a study of blood T cell repertoires in COVID-19. Profiling relied on immunoSEQ multiplex PCR, and the TCRdb table lists in-frame clones only, not all of them. The sample lists about 340,000 clones, 92% seen once, with approximately 18% in the top ten. Sequencing used PBMCs or T cells enriched from blood (not recorded which). The receptors derive from a woman aged 25 to 39 who had recovered from COVID-19. Both conserved end residues are part of each CDR3. The order of the fields is V gene, CDR3 length, clone size, CDR3 protein. Clone size is not always given. Where it is, it says once, few, many or a class for expanded clones.

v_gene: TRBV7-9
len: 17
abundance: NA
CDR3aa: CASSLARASGVADTQYF

v_gene: TRBV10-3
len: 16
abundance: NA
CDR3aa: CAISIPGTTSTDTQYF

v_gene: TRBV7-2
len: 15
abundance: NA
CDR3aa: CASSLAVTANYEQYF

v_gene: TRBV7-2
len: 13
abundance: NA
CDR3aa: CASSLGVAYEQYF

v_gene: TRBV28
len: 17
abundance: NA
CDR3aa: CASITHGGRAGSDTQYF

v_gene: TRBV5-1
len: 15
abundance: NA
CDR3aa: CASSTGTLDNSPLHF

v_gene: TRBV5-1
len: 16
abundance: NA
CDR3aa: CASSLVAGDQSGTQYF

v_gene: TRBV5-6
len: 14
abundance: NA
CDR3aa: CASSSMGTAYEQYF

v_gene: TRBV5-4
len: 14
abundance: NA
CDR3aa: CASSLGLVTNEQFF

v_gene: TRBV28
len: 15
abundance: NA
CDR3aa: CASSPASQGWETQYF

v_gene: TRBV15
len: 15
abundance: NA
CDR3aa: CATSRDEVPGNTIYF

v_gene: TRBV27
len: 16
abundance: few
CDR3aa: CASSPKSLAGLNEQFF

v_gene: TRBV19
len: 14
abundance: NA
CDR3aa: CASSQGRRDYGYTF

v_gene: TRBV14
len: 13
abundance: NA
CDR3aa: CASPGQGCYGYTF

v_gene: TRBV19
len: 15
abundance: NA
CDR3aa: CASSIIVSGANVLTF

v_gene: TRBV7-9
len: 15
abundance: few
CDR3aa: CASTLAGDGNQPQHF

v_gene: TRBV28
len: 16
abundance: NA
CDR3aa: CASSYPGQTINYGYTF

v_gene: TRBV27
len: 14
abundance: NA
CDR3aa: CASSLLNRRTEAFF

v_gene: TRBV28
len: 15
abundance: NA
CDR3aa: CASSLSGPGRDTQYF

v_gene: TRBV4-3
len: 21
abundance: NA
CDR3aa: CASSQEVGYWSSGRVTDEQFF

v_gene: TRBV28
len: 14
abundance: NA
CDR3aa: CASSLSTIGEPQHF

v_gene: TRBV7-3
len: 16
abundance: NA
CDR3aa: CASSSGLAGGTDTQYF

v_gene: TRBV5-4
len: 15
abundance: NA
CDR3aa: CASSLAINSDYEQYF

v_gene: TRBV9
len: 12
abundance: few
CDR3aa: CASSVGAAEQYF

v_gene: TRBV6-5
len: 16
abundance: NA
CDR3aa: CASSYYSGTSSYEQYF

v_gene: TRBV4-2
len: 17
abundance: NA
CDR3aa: CASSQEAPGQVLDEQYF

v_gene: TRBV24-1
len: 13
abundance: NA
CDR3aa: CATGQGGTDTQYF

v_gene: TRBV20-1
len: 15
abundance: NA
CDR3aa: CSASWAGIMNTEAFF

v_gene: TRBV19
len: 16
abundance: NA
CDR3aa: CASLETGGANTGELFF